Presented here are 30 T cell receptor beta chains from one specimen sequenced in a study of cytomegalovirus exposure and HLA in healthy donors (dated by TCRdb to about 2017). Library prep was done by the immunoSEQ multiplex PCR assay. The source is immuneACCESS, and TCRdb retained only in-frame sequences with V and J called. Part of the clones is not carried over; for the studies checked, unresolved V genes explain less than half of this, and the remainder is unexplained. The sample contains more than 250,000 clones, approximately 90% of them found a single time. The ten largest clones add up to 1.2% of the sample. The material sequenced was PBMCs. These receptors originate from a woman aged 30 to 39 in good health and CMV-seropositive.

This chain connects TRBV4-1 to TRBJ1-2; no clear D. The V end was cut by 3 bases, the J end by 4 bases, with 12 bases between. The length of the CDR3 is 14 residues. In germline, CDR1 is MGHRA, CDR2 YSYEKL. CDR3 amino acids: CASSQGPVGYGYTF. Here the CDR3 DNA reads TGCGCCAGCAGCCAGGGCCCGGTTGGCTATGGCTACACCTTC.

CDR3 nucleotides: TGCGCCAGCAGCTTGGGACTATCGCAAGAGACCCAGTACTTC. It yields the protein CASSLGLSQETQYF. V usage is TRBV5-1 and J usage is TRBJ2-5; weak D call: TRBD2 (5 bases). The CDR3 totals 14 residues. The V end lost 0 bases, the J end lost 2 bases, and 8 bases lay between the germline ends. The germline CDR1 and CDR2 sequences are SGHRS and YFSETQ.

The J gene is TRBJ2-5, the V gene TRBV15; D is ambiguous. V was shortened by 0 bases and J by 1 base, with 9 bases between the two germline ends. The CDR3 is 15 amino acids. Germline V gene sequence: CDR1 LNHNV, CDR2 YYDKDF (reference sequence). CDR3 in DNA: TGTGCCACCAGCAGAGATCTCGGCGGCCAAGAGACCCAGTACTTC. Protein product: CATSRDLGGQETQYF.

This chain joins TRBV15 and TRBJ1-2; D is undetermined. In germline, CDR1 is LNHNV, CDR2 YYDKDF (reference sequence). The CDR3 covers 16 residues. Deletions cut 1 base from V and 2 bases from J, with 14 bases between. CDR3 in amino acids: CATSRAEDRNNYGYTF. As DNA, the CDR3 is TGTGCCACCAGCAGAGCTGAGGACCGAAACAACTATGGCTACACCTTC.

V and J are TRBV28 and TRBJ2-5, with D hard to call. The germline V gene encodes CDR1 MDHEN and CDR2 SYDVKM. V lost 3 bases to trimming and J lost 1 base, with 6 bases between them. The CDR3 totals 13 residues. The CDR3 loop is CASSLLIQETQYF. Here the CDR3 DNA reads TGTGCCAGCAGTTTGCTTATCCAAGAGACCCAGTACTTC.

The chain has TRBV6-6 and TRBJ1-2, with 7 nucleotides matching TRBD1. The V gene end was trimmed by 7 bases and the J gene end by 3 bases; junction bases not matched to a gene: 11. Germline V CDR1 and CDR2: MNHNY, SVGAGI (reference sequence). The CDR3 is made up of 15 amino acids. Written as DNA, the CDR3 is TGTGCCAGCACCTCCCACCGACAGGGCGACTATGGCTACACCTTC. It is translated as CASTSHRQGDYGYTF.

The chain has TRBV27 and TRBJ2-1, with TRBD1 identical over 11 bases. Germline CDR1 MNHEY, CDR2 SMNVEV (reference sequence). The CDR3 is 16 amino acids. V lost 4 bases, J lost 2 bases, and 4 bases stayed unmatched. The CDR3 region is CASSYKDRGPYNEQFF. CDR3 nucleotides: TGTGCCAGCAGTTATAAGGACAGGGGGCCCTACAATGAGCAGTTCTTC.

In this sample, this clone turned up a few times. V and J are TRBV2 and TRBJ1-5; D is uncertain. Germline V CDR1 and CDR2: SNHLY, FYNNEI. The CDR3 extends over 13 amino acids. The germline V and J ends were trimmed by 7 bases and 5 bases, with 12 bases remaining between them. The CDR3 DNA reads as TGTGCCAGCACTCCCCGGTGGGATCAGCCCCAGCATTTT. This translates into CASTPRWDQPQHF.

J is TRBJ2-5 and V is TRBV7-9; 7 positions agree with TRBD2. The CDR3 runs 15 residues. The junction had 9 bases not matched to a gene; V was cut back by 6 bases and J by 2 bases. CDR1 and CDR2 from the germline V gene are SEHNR and FQNEAQ (reference sequence). For the CDR3, the DNA is TGTGCCAGCAGTTCCCTAGCGGATCCTCAAGAGACCCAGTACTTC. This gives the protein CASSSLADPQETQYF. The full variable domain, completed using reference TRBV7-9 and TRBJ2-5, is DTGVSQNPRHKITKRGQNVTFRCDPISEHNRLYWYRQTLGQGPEFLTYFQNEAQLEKSRLLSDRFSAERPKGSFSTLEIQRTEQGDSAMYLCASSSLADPQETQYFGPGTRLLVL.

The chain uses TRBV27 and TRBJ2-3, with TRBD2 matching 9 bases. The V segment lost 6 bases and the J segment 4 bases; nucleotides outside the gene matches: 14. CDR3 length: 17 amino acids. Germline values: CDR1 MNHEY, CDR2 SMNVEV (reference sequence). CDR3 region: CASRLIWGGGAPDTQYF. The CDR3 region has the DNA TGTGCCAGCAGACTTATCTGGGGCGGGGGGGCCCCAGATACGCAGTATTTT.

This rearrangement joins TRBV15 to TRBJ2-3; 7 bases are shared with TRBD2. In germline, CDR1 is LNHNV, CDR2 YYDKDF (reference sequence). The V gene end was trimmed by 0 bases and the J gene end by 2 bases; junction bases not matched to a gene: 11. The CDR3 is 18 residues long. For the CDR3, the DNA is TGTGCCACCAGCAGAGATCCATCGCTTAGCGGGCCCACAGATACGCAGTATTTT. This sequence encodes CATSRDPSLSGPTDTQYF.

The chain combines TRBV19 with TRBJ2-2; a weak D match, TRBD1 (6 bases). The CDR3 sequence is 15 residues long. The V and J ends lost 3 bases and 4 bases respectively, with 12 bases between them. Germline V gene data show CDR1 as LNHDA and CDR2 as SQIVND (reference sequence). CDR3: CASSITRGATGELFF. The CDR3 region has the DNA TGTGCCAGTAGTATTACCAGGGGAGCCACCGGGGAGCTGTTTTTT.

The V call is TRBV7-9, the J call TRBJ2-1; 13 positions agree with TRBD2. The CDR3 is 16 amino acids. From germline, CDR1 is SEHNR and CDR2 FQNEAQ (reference sequence). The V and J ends lost 5 bases and 7 bases, in that order; junction bases with no gene match: 8. Written as DNA, the CDR3 is TGTGCCAGCAGCAGACTAGCGGGAGGTATTCTGAATGAGCAGTTCTTC. Translation: CASSRLAGGILNEQFF.

The gene calls are TRBV7-9 and TRBJ2-3, with D perhaps given as TRBD1 or TRBD2 (5 bases each). Looked up from germline, CDR1 is SEHNR and CDR2 is FQNEAQ (reference sequence). The CDR3 totals 14 residues. Trimming pared 5 bases from V and 4 bases from J, leaving 13 bases between. The CDR3 nucleotides read TGTGCCAGCAGCCTAGTCGGGACCCCAGATACGCAGTATTTT. Protein sequence: CASSLVGTPDTQYF.

This chain joins TRBV6-5 and TRBJ2-5; 8 nucleotides align to TRBD2. V lost 6 bases, J lost 1 base, and 4 bases stayed unmatched. CDR1 and CDR2 (germline): MNHEY, SVGAGI. There are 14 residues in the CDR3. CDR3: CASSPGLAQETQYF. The CDR3 DNA is TGTGCCAGCAGCCCCGGACTAGCCCAAGAGACCCAGTACTTC.

The count of this clone is one. The chain is built from TRBV11-2 and TRBJ2-7; TRBD2 is a possible D gene (6 bases). Germline values: CDR1 SGHAT, CDR2 FQNNGV. The CDR3 totals 14 residues. Trimming stripped 3 bases from V and 2 bases from J, with 11 bases between. The CDR3 bases are TGTGCCAGCAGCTTCGGGCGGGGAACCTACGAGCAGTACTTC. It is translated as CASSFGRGTYEQYF.

The chain couples TRBV6-6 to TRBJ1-2; perhaps TRBD1 as D (5 bases). Between the trimmed V and J ends, which lost 5 bases and 4 bases, there was a span of 11 bases. CDR1 and CDR2 from the germline V gene are MNHNY and SVGAGI (reference sequence). This CDR3 has 13 amino acids. CDR3 sequence reads: CASSPDSTYGYTF. CDR3 bases: TGTGCCAGCAGTCCTGACAGTACCTATGGCTACACCTTC.

The rearrangement links TRBV4-2 to TRBJ1-2, with 7 bases fitting TRBD1. Germline-derived CDR1 and CDR2 are LGHNA and YNFKEQ. The CDR3 length is 16 residues. The junction had 9 bases not matched to a gene; V was cut back by 4 bases and J by 1 base. CDR3 coding DNA: TGTGCCAGCAGCCTCGAACAGGGGCGCGATAACTATGGCTACACCTTC. This codes for CASSLEQGRDNYGYTF.

The CDR3 bases are TGCAGCGTTCCCGGGACTAGGGGTCGTTATGAGCAGTTCTTC. It specifies CSVPGTRGRYEQFF. The chain recombines TRBV29-1 with TRBJ2-1; 8 nucleotides match TRBD2. Unmatched junction bases numbered 11, after V lost 5 bases and J lost 8 bases. This CDR3 spans 14 amino acids. Germline CDR1 reads SQVTM; CDR2 reads ANQGSEA.

The rearrangement uses TRBV6-5 and TRBJ1-5, with D possibly TRBD1 on 6 matching bases. The germline gives CDR1 MNHEY, CDR2 SVGAGI. The CDR3 is 14 amino acids. Trimming took 6 bases from V and 7 from J, leaving 16 bases between them. The CDR3 DNA reads as TGTGCCAGCAGCTCTGGACAGATGGGACAGCCCCAGCATTTT. The encoded protein is CASSSGQMGQPQHF.

There are a few counts of this clone. This rearrangement joins TRBV13 to TRBJ2-5; D might be TRBD2 (6 bases). Germline V lookup: CDR1 PRHDT, CDR2 FYEKMQ (reference sequence). V was trimmed by 0 bases and J by 5 bases, leaving 7 bases between them. This CDR3 region has 13 residues. In nucleotides, the CDR3 is TGTGCCAGCAGCTTAGGGCTAGCGGAGACCCAGTACTTC. Translating it yields CASSLGLAETQYF.

This chain links TRBV28 with TRBJ1-4; no firm D call. The CDR3 extends over 15 amino acids. The V gene's germline CDR1 is MDHEN and CDR2 SYDVKM. Trimming cost V 7 bases and J 0 bases, with 12 bases left between them. The CDR3 is CASNLGLATNEKLFF. For the CDR3, the DNA is TGTGCCAGCAATTTGGGCCTTGCAACTAATGAAAAACTGTTTTTT.

The CDR3: CAWSALDRGYEQFF. CDR3 nucleotide sequence: TGTGCCTGGAGTGCCTTGGACAGGGGCTATGAGCAGTTCTTC. V gene TRBV30 combines with J gene TRBJ2-1, with TRBD1 matching over 9 bases. CDR3 size: 14 residues. Trimming removed 1 base from V and 8 bases from J; junction bases left unmatched: 6. Germline V CDR1 and CDR2: GTSNPN, SVGIG (reference sequence).

The V gene is TRBV13, the J gene TRBJ2-5; 7 bases are a match to TRBD1. CDR1 is PRHDT, CDR2 FYEKMQ, per germline (reference sequence). CDR3 length: 16 amino acids. J lost 3 bases, V lost 2 bases, and 9 bases had no gene match. The CDR3, as DNA: TGTGCCAGCAGCTTACGTTGGGACAGCCAAGAAGAGACCCAGTACTTC. The encoded protein is CASSLRWDSQEETQYF.

This chain links TRBV5-6 with TRBJ2-7; D gene uncertain. V lost 0 bases to trimming and J lost 6 bases, with 7 bases between them. The CDR3 is 12 amino acids. Germline values: CDR1 SGHDT, CDR2 YYEEEE. The CDR3, as DNA: TGTGCCAGCAGCTTGGGGTCTGGCGAGCAGTACTTC. The encoded protein is CASSLGSGEQYF.

This chain uses TRBV19 with TRBJ1-1; 8 nucleotides agree with TRBD1. Germline V gene sequence: CDR1 LNHDA, CDR2 SQIVND (reference sequence). The CDR3 extends over 12 amino acids. V shed 7 bases and J 4 bases; nucleotides not matched to a gene: 2. The CDR3 sequence: CASNDRGTEAFF. CDR3 in DNA: TGTGCCAGTAACGACAGGGGCACTGAAGCTTTCTTT.

The chain joins TRBV30 to TRBJ2-3; D ambiguous. Trimming took off 5 bases at V and 4 bases at J, with 13 bases between the two ends. CDR1 GTSNPN and CDR2 SVGIG come from the germline V gene (reference sequence). The CDR3 is 13 amino acids. CDR3 sequence: CAWARRRADTQYF. CDR3 DNA: TGTGCCTGGGCCAGAAGACGCGCAGATACGCAGTATTTT.

The V gene is TRBV19, the J gene TRBJ2-7; 9 bases align to TRBD1. The CDR3 extends over 16 amino acids. Germline CDR1 and CDR2: LNHDA and SQIVND (reference sequence). V shed 3 bases, J shed 1 base, and the junction held 7 bases outside the gene matches. CDR3 nucleotides: TGTGCCAGTAGTATGGAGGGACAGGGTCTATCCTACGAGCAGTACTTC. Its translation: CASSMEGQGLSYEQYF.

V is TRBV5-1 and J is TRBJ2-1, with 10 positions matching TRBD1. The CDR3 is made up of 16 amino acids. Unmatched junction bases numbered 3, after V lost 3 bases and J lost 0 bases. Germline lookup yields CDR1 SGHRS and CDR2 YFSETQ. The CDR3 loop is CASSYRTGGSYNEQFF. In DNA, the CDR3 is TGCGCCAGCAGCTACCGGACAGGGGGCTCCTACAATGAGCAGTTCTTC.

The rearrangement joins TRBV27 to TRBJ1-5, with TRBD1 as a possible D gene (6 bases). The germline V gene encodes CDR1 MNHEY and CDR2 SMNVEV (reference sequence). V lost 6 bases to trimming and J lost 3 bases, with 15 bases between them. The CDR3 extends over 15 amino acids. The CDR3 region has the DNA TGTGCCAGCAGACCGATAGCAGGGGTCAATCAGCCCCAGCATTTT. Encoded protein: CASRPIAGVNQPQHF.